The clone carrying this T cell receptor (beta chain) has only a few counts. Samples had at least 7 million PBMCs isolated from them. A second PCR of about 7 to 12 cycles used a sample-barcoded 5' primer and a J-beta primer mix. MiXCR was run by TCRdb on the 5' RACE reads, yielding one entry per CDR3 protein. The profile shows about 1.5 million distinct CDR3 sequences, approximately 40% of them singletons. This sample was included in a study of blood T cells in healthy people across ages. Trimming at V came to 5 bases and at J to 8 bases, leaving 13 bases not matched to a gene. The CDR3 is 15 amino acids. The V gene's germline CDR1 is SGHTA and CDR2 FQGNSA.

This TCR came from a woman between 18 and 29 years old in good health. V and J are TRBV7-2 and TRBJ1-2; 8 bases are shared with TRBD1. Material for sequencing was blood. The DNA for the CDR3 is TGTGCCAGCAGCCTGTTGACAGGGGTTGTCGGGGGCTACACCTTC. This codes for CASSLLTGVVGGYTF.